Below are 6 T cell receptor beta chains sequenced from a single sample in a study of T cells of healthy individuals. TCRdb re-called the 5' RACE reads through MiXCR, storing one row per CDR3 protein. The table has nearly 100,000 distinct CDR3 sequences, 15% to 20% seen once. These receptors were collected from a human donor in good health.

This clonotype was counted between two and nine times. The gene calls are TRBV10-3 and TRBJ2-1; TRBD1 matches 8 bases. The CDR3 runs 16 residues. With 3 bases clipped from V and 0 bases from J, the junction kept 4 bases outside the gene matches. Looked up from germline, CDR1 is ENHRY and CDR2 is SYGVKD. CDR3 protein: CAISDPGQGSYNEQFF. CDR3 sequence (DNA): TGTGCCATCAGTGACCCAGGACAGGGCTCCTACAATGAGCAGTTCTTC.

This clonotype was counted at least ten times. The V gene is TRBV6-1, the J gene TRBJ2-7, with TRBD1 matching over 7 bases. Germline CDR1 MNHNS, CDR2 SASEGT. The CDR3 covers 15 residues. V dropped 0 bases and J dropped 0; count of bases not matched to a gene: 2. CDR3 in amino acids: CASSEAGQSSYEQYF. The CDR3 DNA reads as TGTGCCAGCAGTGAAGCGGGACAGTCCTCCTACGAGCAGTACTTC.

This chain joins TRBV10-3 and TRBJ2-1; D is perhaps TRBD1 (5 bases). Trimming took 0 bases from V and 11 from J, leaving 8 bases between them. This CDR3 has 12 amino acids. CDR1 is ENHRY, CDR2 SYGVKD, per germline. The CDR3 DNA sequence: TGTGCCATCAGTGAGTCCTGGACAAAGCAGTTCTTC. Residues: CAISESWTKQFF.

This chain joins TRBV12-3 or TRBV12-4 and TRBJ2-7, with a weak D call TRBD1 (6 bases). V was pared by 2 bases and J by 2 bases, with 16 bases between. The CDR3 spans 16 residues. CDR3 nucleotide sequence: TGTGCCAGCAGTTTACTAGGGACAACCCAAACCTACGAGCAGTACTTC. Its protein is CASSLLGTTQTYEQYF.

A few counts support this clonotype. CDR3 protein: CSVRTGEEKLFF. In DNA form, the CDR3 reads TGCAGCGTTAGGACAGGGGAGGAAAAACTGTTTTTT. The V and J genes are TRBV29-1 and TRBJ1-4; 9 nucleotides agree with TRBD1. Looked up from germline, CDR1 is SQVTM and CDR2 is ANQGSEA. The CDR3 length is 12 residues. Trimming cost V 5 bases and J 8 bases; bases outside gene matches: 3.

This chain links TRBV3-1 with TRBJ2-2; perhaps TRBD2 as D (6 bases). CDR1 is LGHDT, CDR2 YNNKEL, per germline (reference sequence). CDR3 length: 14 residues. With 7 bases removed from V and 7 bases from J, the gap between germline ends came to 16 bases. CDR3 coding DNA: TGTGCCAGCACCCAGGGCGGGATCGGCGGGGAGCTGTTTTTT. Translated, it gives CASTQGGIGGELFF.